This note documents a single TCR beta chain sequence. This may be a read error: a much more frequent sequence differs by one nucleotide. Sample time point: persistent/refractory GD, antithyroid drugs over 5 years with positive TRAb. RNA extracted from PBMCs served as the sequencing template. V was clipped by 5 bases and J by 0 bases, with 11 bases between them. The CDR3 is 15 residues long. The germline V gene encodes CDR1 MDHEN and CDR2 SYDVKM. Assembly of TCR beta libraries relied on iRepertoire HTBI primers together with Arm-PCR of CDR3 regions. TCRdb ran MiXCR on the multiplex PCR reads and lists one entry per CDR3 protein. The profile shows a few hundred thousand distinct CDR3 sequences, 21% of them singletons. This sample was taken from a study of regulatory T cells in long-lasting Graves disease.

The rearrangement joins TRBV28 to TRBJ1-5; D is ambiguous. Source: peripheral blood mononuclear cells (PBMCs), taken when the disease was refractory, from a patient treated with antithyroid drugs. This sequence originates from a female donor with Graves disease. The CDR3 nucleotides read TGTGCCAGCAGTCCCGCCGATTGTAGCAATCAGCCCCAGCATTTT. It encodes CASSPADCSNQPQHF.